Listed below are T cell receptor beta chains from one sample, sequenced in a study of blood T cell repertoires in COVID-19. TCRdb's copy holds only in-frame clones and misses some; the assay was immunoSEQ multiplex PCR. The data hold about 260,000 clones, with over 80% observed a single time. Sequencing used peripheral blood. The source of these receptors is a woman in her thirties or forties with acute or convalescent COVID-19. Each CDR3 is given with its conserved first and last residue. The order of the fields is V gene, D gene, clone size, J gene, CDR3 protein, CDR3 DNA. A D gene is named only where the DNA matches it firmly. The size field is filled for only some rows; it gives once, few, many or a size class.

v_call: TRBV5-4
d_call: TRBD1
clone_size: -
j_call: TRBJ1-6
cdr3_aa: CASSRTGILAPLHF
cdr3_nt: TGTGCCAGCAGCAGGACAGGGATTTTAGCACCCCTCCACTTT

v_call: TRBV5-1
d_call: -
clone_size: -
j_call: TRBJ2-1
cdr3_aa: CASSLDEASSYNEQFF
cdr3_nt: TGCGCCAGCAGCTTGGACGAGGCTAGCTCCTACAATGAGCAGTTCTTC

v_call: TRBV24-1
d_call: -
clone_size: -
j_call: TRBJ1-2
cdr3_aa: CATSDLAGYGYTF
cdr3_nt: TGTGCCACCAGTGATTTGGCGGGCTATGGCTACACCTTC

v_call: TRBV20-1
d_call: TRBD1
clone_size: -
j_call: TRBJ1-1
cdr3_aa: CSTGGSTEAFF
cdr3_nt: TGCAGCACAGGGGGCAGCACTGAAGCTTTCTTT

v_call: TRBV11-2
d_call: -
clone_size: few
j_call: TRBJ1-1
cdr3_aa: CASSLALQGGRRTEAFF
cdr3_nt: TGTGCCAGCAGCTTAGCACTGCAGGGAGGAAGACGCACTGAAGCTTTCTTT

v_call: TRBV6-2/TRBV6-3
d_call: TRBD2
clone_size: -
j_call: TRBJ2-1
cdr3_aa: CASGLPPQSSGVKQFF
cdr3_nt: TGTGCCAGCGGTTTACCCCCACAAAGTAGCGGGGTAAAGCAGTTCTTC

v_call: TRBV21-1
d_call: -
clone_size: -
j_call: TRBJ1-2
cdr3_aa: CASSKRTGHGYTF
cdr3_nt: TGTGCCAGCAGCAAAAGGACAGGGCATGGCTACACCTTC

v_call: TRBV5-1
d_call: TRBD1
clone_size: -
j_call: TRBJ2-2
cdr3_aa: CASARQGDTGELFF
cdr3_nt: TGCGCCAGCGCACGACAGGGAGACACCGGGGAGCTGTTTTTT

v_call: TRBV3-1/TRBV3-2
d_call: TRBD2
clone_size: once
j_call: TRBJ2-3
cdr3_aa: CASRLRLAGAPTDTQYF
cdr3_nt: TGTGCCAGCAGATTGCGGCTAGCGGGGGCCCCCACAGATACGCAGTATTTT

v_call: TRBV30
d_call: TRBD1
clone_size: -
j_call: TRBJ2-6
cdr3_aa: CAWSPRTGSGANVLTF
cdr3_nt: TGTGCCTGGAGTCCCCGGACAGGCTCTGGGGCCAACGTCCTGACTTTC

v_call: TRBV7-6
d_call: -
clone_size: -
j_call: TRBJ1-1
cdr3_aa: CASSRSSQEGEAFF
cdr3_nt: TGTGCCAGCAGCCGGTCTTCACAGGAGGGTGAAGCTTTCTTT

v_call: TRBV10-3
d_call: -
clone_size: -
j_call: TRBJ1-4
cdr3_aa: CAISGGAFEKLFF
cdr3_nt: TGTGCCATCAGTGGTGGGGCTTTCGAAAAACTGTTTTTT

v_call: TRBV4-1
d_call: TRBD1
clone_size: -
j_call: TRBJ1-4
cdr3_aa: CASSQEFPGGATNEKLFF
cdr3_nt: TGCGCCAGCAGCCAAGAATTTCCAGGGGGAGCAACTAATGAAAAACTGTTTTTT

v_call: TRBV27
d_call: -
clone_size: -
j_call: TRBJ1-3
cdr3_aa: CASSYQGMAGNTIYF
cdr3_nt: TGTGCCAGCAGTTACCAGGGGATGGCTGGAAACACCATATATTTT

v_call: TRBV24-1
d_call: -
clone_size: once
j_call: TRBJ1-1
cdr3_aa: CAGQDEAFF
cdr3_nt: TGTGCGGGGCAGGATGAAGCTTTCTTT

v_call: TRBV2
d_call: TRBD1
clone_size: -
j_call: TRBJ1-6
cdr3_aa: CASSQFPQGAGVNSPLHF
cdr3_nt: TGTGCCAGCAGCCAATTCCCACAGGGGGCTGGGGTAAATTCACCCCTCCACTTT

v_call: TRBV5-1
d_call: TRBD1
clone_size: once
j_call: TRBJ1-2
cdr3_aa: CASSLAGQGGGYTF
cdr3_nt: TGCGCCAGCAGCTTGGCGGGACAGGGAGGTGGCTACACCTTC

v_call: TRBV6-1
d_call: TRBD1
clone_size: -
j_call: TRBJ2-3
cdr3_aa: CASSDGFGTGTDTQYF
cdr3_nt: TGTGCCAGCAGTGATGGGTTCGGGACAGGGACAGATACGCAGTATTTT

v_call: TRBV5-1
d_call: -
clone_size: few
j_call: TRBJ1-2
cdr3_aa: CASSLGSGNYGYTF
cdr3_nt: TGCGCCAGCAGCTTGGGGTCAGGGAACTATGGCTACACCTTC

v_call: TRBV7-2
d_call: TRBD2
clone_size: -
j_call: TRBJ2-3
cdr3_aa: CASSFTSGGADTQYF
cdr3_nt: TGTGCCAGCAGCTTTACTAGCGGGGGGGCAGATACGCAGTATTTT

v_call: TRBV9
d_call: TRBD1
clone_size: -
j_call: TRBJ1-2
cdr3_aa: CASSVQGGTGYGYTF
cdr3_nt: TGTGCCAGCAGCGTACAAGGGGGCACGGGCTATGGCTACACCTTC

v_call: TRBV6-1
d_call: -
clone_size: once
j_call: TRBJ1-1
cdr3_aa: CASSEAMGQNTEAFF
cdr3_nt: TGTGCCAGCAGTGAAGCTATGGGGCAGAACACTGAAGCTTTCTTT

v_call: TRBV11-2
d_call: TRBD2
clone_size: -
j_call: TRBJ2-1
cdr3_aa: CASSLSLAGGPLFDEQFF
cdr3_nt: TGTGCCAGCAGCTTATCCCTAGCGGGGGGGCCTCTATTCGATGAGCAGTTCTTC

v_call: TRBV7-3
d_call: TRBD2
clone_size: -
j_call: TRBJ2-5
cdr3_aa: CASSLQTSAQETQYF
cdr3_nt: TGTGCCAGCAGCCTACAAACTAGCGCCCAAGAGACCCAGTACTTC

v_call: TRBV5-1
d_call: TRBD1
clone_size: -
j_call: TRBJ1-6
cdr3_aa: CASSFPDRGNSPLHF
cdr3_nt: TGCGCCAGCAGCTTCCCGGACAGGGGGAACTCACCCCTCCACTTT

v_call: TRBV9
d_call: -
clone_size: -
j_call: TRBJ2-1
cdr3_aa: CASSVGGRSSYNEQFF
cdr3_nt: TGTGCCAGCAGCGTAGGGGGGAGGAGCTCCTACAATGAGCAGTTCTTC

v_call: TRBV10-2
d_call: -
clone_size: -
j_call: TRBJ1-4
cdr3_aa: CASKSAGATNEKLFF
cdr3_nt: TGCGCCAGCAAATCGGCGGGAGCAACTAATGAAAAACTGTTTTTT

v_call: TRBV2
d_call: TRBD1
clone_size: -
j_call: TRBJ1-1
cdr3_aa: CASTFSGTGGTEAFF
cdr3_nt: TGTGCCAGCACTTTCTCCGGGACAGGGGGGACTGAAGCTTTCTTT

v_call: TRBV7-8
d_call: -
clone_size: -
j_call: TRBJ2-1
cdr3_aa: CASSLASDSDEQFF
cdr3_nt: TGTGCCAGCAGCTTAGCGTCTGATAGTGATGAGCAGTTCTTC

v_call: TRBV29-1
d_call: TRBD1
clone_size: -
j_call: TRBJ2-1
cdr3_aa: CSVLVQDRGLNEQFF
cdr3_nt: TGCAGCGTACTCGTTCAGGACAGGGGCCTCAATGAGCAGTTCTTC

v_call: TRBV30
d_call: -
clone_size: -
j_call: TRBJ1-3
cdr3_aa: CAWSVLSAGAGNTIYF
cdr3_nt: TGTGCCTGGAGTGTCTTATCCGCGGGGGCTGGAAACACCATATATTTT

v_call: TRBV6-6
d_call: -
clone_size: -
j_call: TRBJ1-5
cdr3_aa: CASSYRGNGNQPQHF
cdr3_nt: TGTGCCAGCAGTTACAGGGGCAATGGCAATCAGCCCCAGCATTTT

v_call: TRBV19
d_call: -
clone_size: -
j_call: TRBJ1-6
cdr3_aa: CASSVGLLVGSPLHF
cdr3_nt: TGTGCCAGTAGTGTCGGACTACTCGTAGGATCACCCCTCCACTTT

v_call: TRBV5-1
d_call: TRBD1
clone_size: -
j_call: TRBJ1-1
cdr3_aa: CASSGGQGSAEAFF
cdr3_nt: TGCGCCAGCAGCGGCGGACAGGGGAGCGCTGAAGCTTTCTTT

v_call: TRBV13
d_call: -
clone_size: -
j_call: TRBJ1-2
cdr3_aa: CASTQAQAAIYGYTF
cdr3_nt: TGTGCCAGCACCCAAGCACAGGCCGCTATCTATGGCTACACCTTC

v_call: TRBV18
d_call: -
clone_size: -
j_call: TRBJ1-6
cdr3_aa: CASSGRRNGNSPLHF
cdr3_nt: TGTGCCAGCTCTGGGAGACGGAATGGTAATTCACCCCTCCACTTT

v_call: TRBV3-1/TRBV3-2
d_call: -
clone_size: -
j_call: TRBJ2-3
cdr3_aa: CASSQRTDTQYF
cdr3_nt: TGTGCCAGCAGCCAGCGTACGGATACGCAGTATTTT

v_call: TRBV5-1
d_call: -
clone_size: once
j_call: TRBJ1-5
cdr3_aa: CASSLVTVIYSNQPQHF
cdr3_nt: TGCGCCAGCAGCTTGGTGACAGTGATCTATAGCAATCAGCCCCAGCATTTT

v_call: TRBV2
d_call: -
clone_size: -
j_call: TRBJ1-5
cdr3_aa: CASSEDGRGNQPQHF
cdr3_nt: TGTGCCAGCTCTGAGGACGGGCGGGGCAATCAGCCCCAGCATTTT

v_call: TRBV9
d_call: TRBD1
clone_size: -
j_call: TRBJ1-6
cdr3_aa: CASSPDRVDNSPLHF
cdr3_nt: TGTGCCAGCAGCCCTGACAGGGTCGATAATTCACCCCTCCACTTT

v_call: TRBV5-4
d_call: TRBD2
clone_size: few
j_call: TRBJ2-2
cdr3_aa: CASSLYTGGGPTGELFF
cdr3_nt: TGTGCCAGCAGCTTGTATACGGGAGGGGGACCGACTGGGGAGCTGTTTTTT

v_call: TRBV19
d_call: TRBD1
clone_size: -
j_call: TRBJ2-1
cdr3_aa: CASSRQGYNEQFF
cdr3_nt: TGTGCCAGTAGTAGACAGGGATACAATGAGCAGTTCTTC